One and the same sample provided the 30 T cell receptor beta chains below, sequenced in a study of shared clonotypes between healthy human individuals. Naive CD8 cells lacked CD45RO and underwent positive selection for CCR7, leaving out terminally differentiated effector memory CD45RA+ cells. The repertoire was sequenced with immunoSEQ multiplex PCR; TCRdb's copy has only in-frame clones and lacks some. The table records millions of clones, about 93% of them present only once. The sequencing input was naive CD8+ T cells from PBMCs. These receptors came from a man between 18 and 29 years old in good health. Some clones in this sample may be carry-over from other donors' samples.

This chain links TRBV11-3 with TRBJ2-1; either TRBD1 or TRBD2 may supply D (5 bases each). The CDR3 runs 15 residues. The germline V and J ends were trimmed by 5 bases and 4 bases, with 15 bases remaining between them. Looked up from germline, CDR1 is SGHNT and CDR2 is YENEEA. CDR3 loop: CASSPSAGGYNEQFF. DNA of the CDR3: TGTGCCAGCAGCCCATCCGCTGGGGGATACAATGAGCAGTTCTTC.

This clone turned up a few times. Other DNA sequences in this specimen translate into the identical CDR3. The chain recombines TRBV27 with TRBJ1-1; no firm D call. The CDR3 has 11 amino acids. CDR1 is MNHEY, CDR2 SMNVEV, per germline (reference sequence). Deletions cut 2 bases from V and 7 bases from J, with 5 bases between. CDR3: CASSLGVEAFF. The CDR3 DNA reads as TGTGCCAGCAGTTTAGGAGTTGAAGCTTTCTTT.

The rearrangement links TRBV7-2 to TRBJ2-1; D might be TRBD2 (6 bases). The CDR3 covers 17 residues. V lost 0 bases to trimming and J lost 4 bases, with 16 bases between them. Per the germline V gene, CDR1 is SGHTA and CDR2 is FQGNSA. The CDR3 is CASSLAPLANYYNEQFF. Here the CDR3 DNA reads TGTGCCAGCAGCTTAGCGCCCCTAGCGAACTATTACAATGAGCAGTTCTTC.

On this clone: Different DNA sequences within this sample yield the same CDR3. V and J are TRBV4-1 and TRBJ1-5; 8 bases match TRBD1. The length of the CDR3 is 15 residues. CDR1 is MGHRA and CDR2 is YSYEKL in the germline V gene. With 1 base clipped from V and 4 bases from J, the junction kept 3 bases outside the gene matches. The CDR3 DNA reads TGCGCCAGCAGCCAAGCGACAGGGGCAAATCAGCCCCAGCATTTT. Translation: CASSQATGANQPQHF.

The chain carries TRBV13 and TRBJ2-7, with 9 bases matching TRBD1. Germline-derived CDR1 and CDR2 are PRHDT and FYEKMQ (reference sequence). The V and J ends lost 2 bases and 4 bases, in that order; junction bases with no gene match: 6. This CDR3 is built from 15 residues. The CDR3 DNA reads as TGTGCCAGCAGCTTAACGGGACAGGGTCTATACGAGCAGTACTTC. Translation gives CASSLTGQGLYEQYF.

The chain recombines TRBV27 with TRBJ1-1, with TRBD1 as a possible D gene (6 bases). The germline V and J ends were trimmed by 4 bases and 1 base, with 7 bases remaining between them. Germline CDR1 MNHEY, CDR2 SMNVEV (reference sequence). The length of the CDR3 is 13 residues. CDR3 residues: CASSWTENTEAFF. As DNA, the CDR3 is TGTGCCAGCAGTTGGACAGAGAACACTGAAGCTTTCTTT.

The chain links TRBV19 to TRBJ2-2, with 8 bases that match TRBD1. This CDR3 is built from 14 residues. The germline gives CDR1 LNHDA, CDR2 SQIVND (reference sequence). Trimming removed 9 bases from V and 2 bases from J; junction bases left unmatched: 5. CDR3 loop: CASTGGLNTGELFF. The CDR3 DNA reads TGTGCCAGCACAGGGGGGTTAAACACCGGGGAGCTGTTTTTT.

V gene TRBV9 combines with J gene TRBJ2-5; 7 nucleotides match TRBD1. There are 14 residues in the CDR3. From germline, CDR1 is SGDLS and CDR2 YYNGEE. The J segment lost 4 bases and the V segment lost 3 bases, leaving 6 bases of the junction unmatched. The CDR3 nucleotides read TGTGCCAGCAGCGAATGGGACAGCCCAGAGACCCAGTACTTC. Protein product: CASSEWDSPETQYF. Drawing the rest from reference TRBV9 and TRBJ2-5, the complete variable domain is DSGVTQTPKHLITATGQRVTLRCSPRSGDLSVYWYQQSLDQGLQFLIQYYNGEERAKGNILERFSAQQFPDLHSELNLSSLELGDSALYFCASSEWDSPETQYFGPGTRLLVL.

The gene calls are TRBV4-1 and TRBJ2-7, with TRBD1 as a possible D gene (6 bases). This CDR3 region has 15 residues. Trimming took 1 base from V and 2 from J, leaving 12 bases between them. The germline CDR1 and CDR2 sequences are MGHRA and YSYEKL. DNA for the CDR3: TGCGCCAGCAGCCAAGGACAGGACCCGACCTACGAGCAGTACTTC. This gives the protein CASSQGQDPTYEQYF.

The CDR3 loop is CASSPATGYSGANVLTF. CDR3 DNA sequence: TGTGCCAGCTCACCGGCGACAGGATACTCTGGGGCCAACGTCCTGACTTTC. V gene TRBV18 combines with J gene TRBJ2-6; a weak D match, TRBD1 (6 bases). The V end lost 3 bases, the J end lost 0 bases, and 12 bases lay between the germline ends. The CDR3 covers 17 residues. Germline assignment: CDR1 KGHSH and CDR2 LQKENI.

The chain couples TRBV28 to TRBJ2-5, with D unclear. V dropped 2 bases and J dropped 5 bases, with 15 bases sitting between them. Germline V CDR1 and CDR2: MDHEN, SYDVKM. The CDR3 totals 15 residues. This CDR3 is CASSLVGSMSETQYF. CDR3 DNA: TGTGCCAGCAGTTTAGTCGGCAGCATGAGTGAGACCCAGTACTTC.

This chain joins TRBV9 and TRBJ1-3; a possible D gene is TRBD1 (5 bases). This CDR3 is 13 amino acids long. Trimming took 0 bases from V and 4 from J, leaving 5 bases between them. Per germline, CDR1 SGDLS and CDR2 YYNGEE. DNA of the CDR3: TGTGCCAGCAGCGTAGGGGACGGAAACACCATATATTTT. Translating it yields CASSVGDGNTIYF.

CDR3 region: CASSLGLRGEQYF. The CDR3 DNA follows: TGTGCCAGTAGCCTAGGACTCAGGGGGGAGCAGTACTTC. The chain joins TRBV19 to TRBJ2-7; TRBD1 agrees at 7 bases. The CDR3 has 13 amino acids. Germline CDR1 LNHDA, CDR2 SQIVND (reference sequence). Trimming cost V 6 bases and J 7 bases; bases outside gene matches: 9. The full variable domain, rest sourced from reference TRBV19 and TRBJ2-7, is DGGITQSPKYLFRKEGQNVTLSCEQNLNHDAMYWYRQDPGQGLRLIYYSQIVNDFQKGDIAEGYSVSREKKESFPLTVTSAQKNPTAFYLCASSLGLRGEQYFGPGTRLTVT.

V gene TRBV29-1 combines with J gene TRBJ2-5; 12 nucleotides agree with TRBD2. The CDR3 totals 18 residues. From germline, CDR1 is SQVTM and CDR2 ANQGSEA. J was trimmed by 1 base and V by 1 base; bases with no gene match: 10. CDR3 in DNA: TGCAGCGTTGAAGGAATGCGACTAGCGGGAGCTCCCCAAGAGACCCAGTACTTC. Translating it yields CSVEGMRLAGAPQETQYF.

This sequence joins TRBV6-1 and TRBJ1-5; 7 bases agree with TRBD1. The CDR3 runs to 14 residues. With V trimmed by 8 bases and J by 9 bases, 13 bases remained unmatched. CDR1 and CDR2 from the germline V gene are MNHNS and SASEGT. The CDR3 here is CASQYDRALRPQHF. In DNA, the CDR3 is TGTGCCAGCCAATACGACAGGGCCCTGAGGCCCCAGCATTTT.

The chain employs TRBV27 and TRBJ1-5; no reliable D call. Germline V CDR1 and CDR2: MNHEY, SMNVEV (reference sequence). The CDR3 sequence is 14 residues long. The ends were cut back, 6 bases at V and 3 bases at J, with 12 bases in the middle. For the CDR3, the DNA is TGTGCCAGCAGACGTGCTGGGGACAATCAGCCCCAGCATTTT. Translation: CASRRAGDNQPQHF.

V is TRBV9 and J is TRBJ1-2, with D tentatively TRBD1 (5 bases). V was cut by 3 bases and J by 0 bases, with 12 bases left in between. This CDR3 contains 15 residues. Germline CDR1 SGDLS, CDR2 YYNGEE. The CDR3 loop is CASSDGDVANYGYTF. Written as DNA, the CDR3 is TGTGCCAGCAGCGACGGGGACGTAGCTAACTATGGCTACACCTTC.

This clone has just one count. This chain connects TRBV7-7 to TRBJ2-1, with 8 bases that match TRBD2. Germline V gene lookup returns CDR1 SSHAT and CDR2 FNYEAQ (reference sequence). With V trimmed by 6 bases and J by 0 bases, 7 bases remained unmatched. The CDR3 totals 16 residues. The CDR3: CASSSIAGRSYNEQFF. The CDR3 DNA reads as TGTGCCAGCAGTTCTATAGCGGGACGCTCCTACAATGAGCAGTTCTTC.

The chain is built from TRBV28 and TRBJ2-7; 9 bases align to TRBD2. The CDR3 has 18 amino acids. Germline V CDR1 and CDR2: MDHEN, SYDVKM. V gave up 7 bases and J gave up 3 bases; unmatched junction bases: 19. The CDR3 sequence: CASTPPDSLAGTYYEQYF. The CDR3 nucleotides are TGTGCCAGCACCCCTCCGGACAGCCTAGCGGGAACCTACTACGAGCAGTACTTC. The full variable domain, rest sourced from reference TRBV28 and TRBJ2-7, is DVKVTQSSRYLVKRTGEKVFLECVQDMDHENMFWYRQDPGLGLRLIYFSYDVKMKEKGDIPEGYSVSREKKERFSLILESASTNQTSMYLCASTPPDSLAGTYYEQYFGPGTRLTVT.

This chain uses TRBV11-2 with TRBJ2-3; the D is unclear. V lost 2 bases and J lost 4, with 7 bases in between. The length of the CDR3 is 13 residues. Germline CDR1 and CDR2: SGHAT and FQNNGV. The CDR3 nucleotides are TGTGCCAGCAGCTTATACCTACCAGATACGCAGTATTTT. It codes for CASSLYLPDTQYF.

The rearrangement joins TRBV12-5 to TRBJ1-1; D gene uncertain. The CDR3 is 14 residues long. Germline V gene data show CDR1 as LGHNT and CDR2 as FRNRAP. Trimming took 1 base from V and 2 from J, leaving 8 bases between them. CDR3 sequence reads: CASGLAAGNTEAFF. CDR3 in DNA: TGTGCTAGTGGTTTGGCCGCGGGAAACACTGAAGCTTTCTTT.

The chain recombines TRBV19 with TRBJ1-1; D gene unclear. The CDR3 totals 13 residues. Germline CDR1 and CDR2: LNHDA and SQIVND (reference sequence). Trimming shortened V by 5 bases and J by 0 bases, and 7 bases separated the two germline ends. CDR3 loop: CASSDGMNTEAFF. DNA for the CDR3: TGTGCCAGTAGTGACGGAATGAACACTGAAGCTTTCTTT.

In this sample, this clone turned up a few times. The chain combines TRBV7-9 with TRBJ2-7; the match to TRBD1 covers 8 bases. The CDR3 consists of 13 residues. Per germline, CDR1 SEHNR and CDR2 FQNEAQ (reference sequence). J lost 5 bases, V lost 5 bases, and 5 bases had no gene match. The CDR3 loop reads CASSLDRDHEQYF. The CDR3 nucleotides read TGTGCCAGCAGCCTGGACAGGGACCACGAGCAGTACTTC. Variable domain in full (rest from reference TRBV7-9 and TRBJ2-7): DTGVSQNPRHKITKRGQNVTFRCDPISEHNRLYWYRQTLGQGPEFLTYFQNEAQLEKSRLLSDRFSAERPKGSFSTLEIQRTEQGDSAMYLCASSLDRDHEQYFGPGTRLTVT.

A remark on this clone: This specimen includes other DNA sequences encoding the same CDR3. The CDR3 region is CASSLGHYEQYF. CDR3 DNA: TGTGCCAGCAGTTTGGGCCACTACGAGCAGTACTTC. This chain connects TRBV28 to TRBJ2-7; D is uncertain. V shed 3 bases and J shed 3 bases, with 6 bases lying between them. The CDR3 loop spans 12 amino acids. CDR1 is MDHEN, CDR2 SYDVKM, per germline.

This chain uses TRBV7-9 with TRBJ2-7, with TRBD1 matching 10 bases. Germline V gene sequence: CDR1 SEHNR, CDR2 FQNEAQ (reference sequence). This CDR3 contains 13 residues. V lost 7 bases, J lost 3 bases, and 3 bases stayed unmatched. As DNA, the CDR3 is TGTGCCAGCATCGGGACAGGGGTCTACGAGCAGTACTTC. Its protein product is CASIGTGVYEQYF.

The V gene is TRBV6-6, the J gene TRBJ2-1, with D uncertain. Germline loops: CDR1 MNHNY, CDR2 SVGAGI (reference sequence). Trimming took 1 base from V and 7 from J, leaving 14 bases between them. The CDR3 length is 15 residues. CDR3 region: CASSYLAPQRNEQFF. The CDR3, as DNA: TGTGCCAGCAGTTACTTGGCACCCCAACGGAATGAGCAGTTCTTC.

The chain couples TRBV7-9 to TRBJ2-7, with 8 bases aligning to TRBD2. This CDR3 is 19 amino acids long. The V segment lost 1 base and the J segment 3 bases; nucleotides outside the gene matches: 17. CDR1 is SEHNR and CDR2 is FQNEAQ in the germline V gene (reference sequence). The CDR3 DNA is TGTGCCAGCAGCTTAGTACCCCGGATGCGAGCGGGGGATAGCTACGAGCAGTACTTC. The encoded protein is CASSLVPRMRAGDSYEQYF.

The rearrangement joins TRBV7-2 to TRBJ2-7; 12 bases line up with TRBD1. J gave up 6 bases and V 3 bases, and 3 bases lay outside the gene matches. Germline-derived CDR1 and CDR2 are SGHTA and FQGNSA. The CDR3 is 14 residues long. This CDR3 reads CASSLGQGAVEQYF. CDR3 nucleotides: TGTGCCAGCAGCTTGGGACAGGGGGCGGTCGAGCAGTACTTC.

The J gene is TRBJ2-7, the V gene TRBV9, with 7 bases that match TRBD1. Germline CDR1 and CDR2: SGDLS and YYNGEE. This CDR3 is 15 amino acids long. The V gene end was trimmed by 3 bases and the J gene end by 1 base; junction bases not matched to a gene: 7. The CDR3 reads CASSAAGTESYEQYF. The CDR3 region has the DNA TGTGCCAGCAGCGCAGCCGGGACAGAATCCTACGAGCAGTACTTC.

The chain employs TRBV9 and TRBJ2-7; D not certain. CDR1 is SGDLS and CDR2 is YYNGEE in the germline V gene. The V gene lost 4 bases and the J gene lost 5 bases, with 19 bases spanning the gap. The CDR3 consists of 15 residues. This CDR3 reads CASSPIGSVHHEQYF. The CDR3 bases are TGTGCCAGCAGCCCCATCGGGTCAGTCCACCACGAGCAGTACTTC.